Here is one T cell receptor (beta chain) with its context. The data belong to a study of blood T cell repertoires in COVID-19. Study-level background: T cells, B-cell-depleted T cells, or PBMCs supplied cDNA or gDNA.

The repertoire was sequenced with immunoSEQ multiplex PCR; TCRdb's copy has only in-frame clones and lacks some. The table lists 300,000 to 450,000 clones, roughly 90% of them singletons. Those designated as exposed participants met a COVID-19 case within 2 weeks before study entry. This CDR3 is 16 amino acids long. V dropped 4 bases and J dropped 0 bases, with 15 bases sitting between them. Germline CDR1 SGHTS, CDR2 YDEGEE. This clonotype was obtained from a woman aged 25 to 39 who had been exposed to COVID-19. The chain carries TRBV5-8 and TRBJ2-3; perhaps TRBD1 as D (5 bases). Source material: PBMCs or T cells enriched from blood (not recorded which). CDR3 loop: CASSAGHGASTDTQYF. The DNA for the CDR3 is TGTGCCAGCAGCGCAGGACACGGCGCTAGCACAGATACGCAGTATTTT. Full variable domain (rest looked up from reference TRBV5-8 and TRBJ2-3): EAGVTQSPTHLIKTRGQQATLRCSPISGHTSVYWYQQALGLGLQFLLWYDEGEERNRGNFPPRFSGRQFPNYSSELNVNALELEDSALYLCASSAGHGASTDTQYFGPGTRLTVL.